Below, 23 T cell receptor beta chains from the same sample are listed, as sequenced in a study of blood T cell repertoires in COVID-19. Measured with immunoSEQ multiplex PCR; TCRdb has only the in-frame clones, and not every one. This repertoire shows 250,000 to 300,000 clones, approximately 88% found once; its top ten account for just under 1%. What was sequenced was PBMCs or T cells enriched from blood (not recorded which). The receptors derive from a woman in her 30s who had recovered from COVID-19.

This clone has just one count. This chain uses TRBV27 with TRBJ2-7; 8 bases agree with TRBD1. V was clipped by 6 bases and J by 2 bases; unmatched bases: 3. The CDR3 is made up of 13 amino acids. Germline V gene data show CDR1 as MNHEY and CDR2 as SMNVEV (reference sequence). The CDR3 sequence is CASRGQVTYEQYF. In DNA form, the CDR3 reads TGTGCCAGCAGGGGACAGGTAACCTACGAGCAGTACTTC.

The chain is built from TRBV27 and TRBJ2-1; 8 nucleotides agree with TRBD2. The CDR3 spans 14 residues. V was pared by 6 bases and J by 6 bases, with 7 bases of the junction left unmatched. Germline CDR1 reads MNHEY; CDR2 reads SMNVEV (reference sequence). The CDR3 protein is CASSTGTRGNEQFF. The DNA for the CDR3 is TGTGCCAGCAGCACCGGGACTAGAGGCAATGAGCAGTTCTTC.

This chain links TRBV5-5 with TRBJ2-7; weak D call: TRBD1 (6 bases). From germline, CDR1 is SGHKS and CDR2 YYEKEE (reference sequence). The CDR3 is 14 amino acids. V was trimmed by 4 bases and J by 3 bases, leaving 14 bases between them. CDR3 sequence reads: CASSPDQGYYEQYF. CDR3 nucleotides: TGTGCCAGCAGCCCGGACCAGGGGTACTACGAGCAGTACTTC.

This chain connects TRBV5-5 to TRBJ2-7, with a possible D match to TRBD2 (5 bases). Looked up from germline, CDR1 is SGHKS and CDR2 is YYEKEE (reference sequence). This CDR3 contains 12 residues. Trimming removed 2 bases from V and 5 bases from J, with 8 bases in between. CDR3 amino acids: CASSLGSHEQYF. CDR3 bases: TGTGCCAGCAGCTTAGGGAGCCACGAGCAGTACTTC.

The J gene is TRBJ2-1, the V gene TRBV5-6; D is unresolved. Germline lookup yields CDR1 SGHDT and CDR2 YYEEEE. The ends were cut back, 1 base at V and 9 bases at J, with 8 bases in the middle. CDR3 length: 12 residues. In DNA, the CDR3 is TGTGCCAGCAGCTTGCAGCGTGTTGAGCAGTTCTTC. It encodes CASSLQRVEQFF.

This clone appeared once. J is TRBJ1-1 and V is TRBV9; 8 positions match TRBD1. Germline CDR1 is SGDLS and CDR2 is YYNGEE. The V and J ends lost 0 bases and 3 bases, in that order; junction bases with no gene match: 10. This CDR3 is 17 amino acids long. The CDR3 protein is CASSVVTGDFYDTEAFF. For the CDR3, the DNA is TGTGCCAGCAGCGTAGTGACAGGGGATTTCTATGACACTGAAGCTTTCTTT.

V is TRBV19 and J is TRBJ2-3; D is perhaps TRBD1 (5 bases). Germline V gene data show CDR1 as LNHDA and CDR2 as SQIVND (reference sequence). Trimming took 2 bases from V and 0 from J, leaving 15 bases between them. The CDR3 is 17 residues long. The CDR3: CASSINGAGLSTDTQYF. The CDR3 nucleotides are TGTGCCAGTAGTATAAATGGGGCAGGGCTTAGCACAGATACGCAGTATTTT.

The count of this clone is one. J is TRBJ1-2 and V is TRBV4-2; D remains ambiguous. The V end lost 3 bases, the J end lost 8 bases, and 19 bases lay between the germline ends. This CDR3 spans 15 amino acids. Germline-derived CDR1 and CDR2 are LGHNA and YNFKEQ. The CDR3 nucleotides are TGTGCCAGCAGCCAGAGCCAGGCTTTGAGCCGAGGCTACACCTTC. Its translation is CASSQSQALSRGYTF.

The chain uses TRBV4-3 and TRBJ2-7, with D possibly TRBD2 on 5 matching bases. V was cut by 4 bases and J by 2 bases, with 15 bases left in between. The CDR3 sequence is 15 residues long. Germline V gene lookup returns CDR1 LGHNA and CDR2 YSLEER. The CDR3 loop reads CASSPALGSTYEQYF. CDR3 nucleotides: TGCGCCAGCAGCCCCGCGCTGGGGAGTACCTACGAGCAGTACTTC.

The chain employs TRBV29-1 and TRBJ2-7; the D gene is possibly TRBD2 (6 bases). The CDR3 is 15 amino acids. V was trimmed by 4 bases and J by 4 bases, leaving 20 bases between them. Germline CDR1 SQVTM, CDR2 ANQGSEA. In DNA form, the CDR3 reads TGCAGCGTTGCGGGACTGGGCAGTCGTCGGTACGAGCAGTACTTC. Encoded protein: CSVAGLGSRRYEQYF.

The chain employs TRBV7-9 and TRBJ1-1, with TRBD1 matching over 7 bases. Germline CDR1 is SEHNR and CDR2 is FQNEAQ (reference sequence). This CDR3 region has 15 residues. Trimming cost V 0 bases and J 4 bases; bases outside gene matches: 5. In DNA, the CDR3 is TGTGCCAGCAGCTTAGCTCAGGGGGGCACCACTGAAGCTTTCTTT. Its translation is CASSLAQGGTTEAFF. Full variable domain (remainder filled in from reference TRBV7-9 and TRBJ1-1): DTGVSQNPRHKITKRGQNVTFRCDPISEHNRLYWYRQTLGQGPEFLTYFQNEAQLEKSRLLSDRFSAERPKGSFSTLEIQRTEQGDSAMYLCASSLAQGGTTEAFFGQGTRLTVV.

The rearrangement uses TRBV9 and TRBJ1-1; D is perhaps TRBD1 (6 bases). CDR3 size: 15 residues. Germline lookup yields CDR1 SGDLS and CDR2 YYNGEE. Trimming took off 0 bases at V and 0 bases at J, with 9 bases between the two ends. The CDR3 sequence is CASSVEGQLNTEAFF. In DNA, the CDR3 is TGTGCCAGCAGCGTAGAGGGACAATTGAACACTGAAGCTTTCTTT.

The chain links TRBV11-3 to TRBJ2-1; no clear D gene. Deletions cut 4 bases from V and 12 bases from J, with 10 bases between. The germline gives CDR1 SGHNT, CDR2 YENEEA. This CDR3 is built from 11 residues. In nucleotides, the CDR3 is TGTGCCAGCAGCTCAAAGTTCGGGCAGTTCTTC. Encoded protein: CASSSKFGQFF.

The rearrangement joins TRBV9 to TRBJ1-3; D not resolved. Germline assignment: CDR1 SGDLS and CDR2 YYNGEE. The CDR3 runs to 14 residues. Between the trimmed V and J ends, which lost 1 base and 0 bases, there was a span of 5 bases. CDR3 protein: CASSVTDSGNTIYF. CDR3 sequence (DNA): TGTGCCAGCAGCGTAACAGACTCTGGAAACACCATATATTTT.

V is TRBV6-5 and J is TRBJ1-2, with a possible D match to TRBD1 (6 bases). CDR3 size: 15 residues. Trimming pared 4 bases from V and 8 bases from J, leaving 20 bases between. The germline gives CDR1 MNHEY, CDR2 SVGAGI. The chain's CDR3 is CASSFLGTPTGGYTF. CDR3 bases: TGTGCCAGCAGTTTTCTCGGGACACCCACGGGAGGCTACACCTTC.

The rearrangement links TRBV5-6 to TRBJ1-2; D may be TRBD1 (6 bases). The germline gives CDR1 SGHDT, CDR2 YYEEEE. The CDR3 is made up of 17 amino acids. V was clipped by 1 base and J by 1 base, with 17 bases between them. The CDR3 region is CASSLRGAGIVNYGYTF. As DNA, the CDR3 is TGTGCCAGCAGCTTGCGGGGGGCTGGGATAGTTAACTATGGCTACACCTTC.

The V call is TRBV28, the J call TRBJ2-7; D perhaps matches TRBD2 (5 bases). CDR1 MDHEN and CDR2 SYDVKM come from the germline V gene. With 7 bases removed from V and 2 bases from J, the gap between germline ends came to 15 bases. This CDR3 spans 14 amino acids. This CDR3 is CASTPRATTYEQYF. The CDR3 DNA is TGTGCCAGCACCCCAAGGGCGACTACCTACGAGCAGTACTTC.

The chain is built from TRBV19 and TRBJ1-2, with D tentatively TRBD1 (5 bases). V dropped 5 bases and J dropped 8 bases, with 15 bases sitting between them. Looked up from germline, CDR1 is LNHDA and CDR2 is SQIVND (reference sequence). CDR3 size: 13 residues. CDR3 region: CASSRGDIWGYTF. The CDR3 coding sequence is TGTGCCAGTAGTCGGGGGGATATATGGGGCTACACCTTC.

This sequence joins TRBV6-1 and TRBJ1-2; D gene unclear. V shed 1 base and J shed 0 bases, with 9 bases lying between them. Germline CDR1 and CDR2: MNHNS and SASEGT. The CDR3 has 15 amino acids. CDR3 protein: CASSEGARANYGYTF. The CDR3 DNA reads TGTGCCAGCAGTGAAGGGGCCAGAGCTAACTATGGCTACACCTTC.

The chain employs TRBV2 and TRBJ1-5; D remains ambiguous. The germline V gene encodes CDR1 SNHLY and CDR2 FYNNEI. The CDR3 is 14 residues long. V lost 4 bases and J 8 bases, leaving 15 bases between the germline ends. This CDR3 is CASSAGLLLEPQHF. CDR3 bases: TGTGCCAGCAGTGCGGGTCTTTTGTTGGAGCCCCAGCATTTT.

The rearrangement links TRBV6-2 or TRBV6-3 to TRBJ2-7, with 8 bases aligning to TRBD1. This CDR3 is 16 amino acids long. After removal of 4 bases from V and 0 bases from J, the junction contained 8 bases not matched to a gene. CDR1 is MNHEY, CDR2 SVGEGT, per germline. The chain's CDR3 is CASSFQQGVTSYEQYF. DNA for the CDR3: TGTGCCAGCAGTTTCCAACAGGGGGTCACCTCCTACGAGCAGTACTTC.

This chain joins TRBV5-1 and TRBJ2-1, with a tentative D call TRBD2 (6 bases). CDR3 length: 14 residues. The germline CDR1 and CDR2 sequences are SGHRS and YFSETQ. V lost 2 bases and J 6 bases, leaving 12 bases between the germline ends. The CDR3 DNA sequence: TGCGCCAGCAGCTTTCCGGGGGACGCCAATGAGCAGTTCTTC. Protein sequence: CASSFPGDANEQFF.

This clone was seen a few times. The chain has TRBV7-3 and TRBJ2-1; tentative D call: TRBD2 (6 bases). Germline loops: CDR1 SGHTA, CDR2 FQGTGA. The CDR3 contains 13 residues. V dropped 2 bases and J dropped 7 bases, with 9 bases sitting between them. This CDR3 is CASSLGTLNEQFF. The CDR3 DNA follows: TGTGCCAGCAGCTTAGGGACTTTGAATGAGCAGTTCTTC.